This T cell receptor beta chain was recorded in a study of T cell responses to AZD1222 COVID-19 vaccine (dated by TCRdb to the early 2020s). At the level of the whole study: AZD1222 recipients whose second dose came at about 4 weeks and those whose second dose came at about 12 weeks were combined into one group, since spike-specific TCR depth and breadth did not differ between the two schedules. Trial participants were enrolled by age into 18-55, 56-69 and 70-plus year subgroups, with around 140, 26 and 57 TCR-sequenced participants respectively. TCR sequencing was performed for over 230 trial participants, of whom some 200 were given two doses of AZD1222 and around 26 were given two doses of MenACWY control vaccine.

Study-wide conclusions, independent of this receptor: Because no samples from the day 14 peak response were available, repertoires could be characterized only after the peak T cell response. Reportedly, close to half of the unique spike-specific TCRs recognized epitopes lying outside the regions that are mutated in the B.1.351 and B.1.1.7 variants. The vaccine-associated CD4 TCRs covered the entire spike protein, and the dominant responses fell in regions 160-218 and 743-854. Only five to seven AZD1222 recipients were SARS-CoV-2 seropositive at baseline, limiting conclusions about previously exposed vaccinees. Most participants were white British and females outnumbered males, and the authors suggested that clonal diversity may have been underestimated. Spike-specific TCR breadth and depth rose significantly after two AZD1222 doses compared with day 0 and with MenACWY recipients. In the small 56-69-year group, the increase in depth fell short of significance, most likely because of low power.

What the time point label conveys for this sample: baseline before first vaccination. Vaccinee samples were obtained from the UK trials COV001 and COV002, which included a single-blind randomized controlled phase 2/3 trial of AZD1222 (ChAdOx1 nCoV-19) in healthy adults. For TCRbeta chain sequencing, PBMC samples were collected from trial participants at day 0 and at day 28 after the second dose. The CDR3 regions of human TCRbeta chains were analyzed by immunosequencing. The source study handled its data this way. TCRs in the repertoires were compared against a reference library of SARS-CoV-2-specific TCRs that had been generated with the MIRA antigen-specificity platform. Breadth was defined as the fraction of unique TCRs that were SARS-CoV-2-associated, and depth was defined as the fraction of total T cells that were SARS-CoV-2-associated. Each spike-specific TCR was assigned to its reactive spike region and to a CD4 or CD8 class using the MIRA data. Log10-transformed breadth and depth values were compared by one-way ANOVA with Sidak's multiple comparisons tests. Drawn from immuneACCESS, this table holds only the in-frame rearrangements with V and J called that TCRdb kept. Clones are partly lost; checked studies trace under half to an unresolved V gene and leave the rest unexplained. Clonal size and the V and J genes are those of that table, whereas D and trimming came from the DNA. Present in this sample are 100,000 to 150,000 clones, more than 70% of which were seen just once. The top ten clones comprise roughly a tenth of the sample.

CDR1 and CDR2, per the germline V gene (reference sequence), are MNHEY and SMNVEV. There are 14 amino acids in the CDR3, from cysteine to phenylalanine inclusive. CDR3 DNA only is kept here, 42 bases in frame from base 1. V is reduced by 5 bases and J by 5 bases, leaving a spacing of 12 bases between them. Only one count was recorded for this clone. The specificity of this receptor is unknown. Base qualities are not provided; no much larger clone lies one nucleotide away. The sequence came from an adult in good health. Specimen: peripheral blood, collected on day 0 of AZD1222 vaccination. Recombination linked TRBV27 to TRBJ1-4, with a weak D call of TRBD1 (5 bases match). The CDR3 region reads CASSPGTVNEKLFF. The DNA sequence is as follows: TGTGCCAGCAGTCCCGGGACGGTGAATGAAAAACTGTTTTTT.